Reported below is one T cell receptor beta chain. The data were produced by immunoSEQ multiplex PCR, yet TCRdb's version contains in-frame clones alone and is incomplete. The table has around 220,000 clones, about 90% seen once; the top ten hold under 15%. The sample belongs to a study of blood T cell repertoires in COVID-19. Deletions cut 2 bases from V and 2 bases from J, with 9 bases between. The CDR3 is made up of 15 amino acids. Germline V gene data show CDR1 as LNHDA and CDR2 as SQIVND (reference sequence). The TCR comes from a woman aged 45 to 65 with acute COVID-19. The chain carries TRBV19 and TRBJ1-4; maybe TRBD1 (5 bases). Material for sequencing was PBMCs or T cells enriched from blood (not recorded which). The CDR3 spells CASSIWAGTNEKLFF. The CDR3 DNA is TGTGCCAGTAGTATATGGGCAGGGACTAATGAAAAACTGTTTTTT.